The clone carrying this T cell receptor (beta chain) was detected many times. Its specificity is unknown. The sample belongs to a study of T cells after yellow fever vaccination. Across the study: Fractions containing few cells were prepared with SMART-Seq v4 Ultra Low Input. Study-level points and caveats: Clones that expanded after primary vaccination mostly reappeared after the booster (just over 95% CD4, approximately 89% CD8). Among all clonotypes, a small share was observed in both CD4 and CD8 compartments.

The CDR3 totals 14 residues. Germline assignment: CDR1 MNHEY and CDR2 SMNVEV (reference sequence). Trimming removed 7 bases from V and 6 bases from J; junction bases left unmatched: 8. By 5'RACE template switching, TCR cDNA was produced, with a universal primer site and UMIs added in the process. Using its own MiXCR run on the 5' RACE reads, TCRdb lists one record per CDR3 protein. The repertoire includes 300,000 to 450,000 distinct CDR3 sequences, less than 9.5% of them detected once, and 17% sits in the top ten. The sample was PBMCs, taken about 49 days after the first yellow fever vaccination. This chain uses TRBV27 with TRBJ2-3, with 9 bases that match TRBD2. This clonotype was obtained from a man aged 18 to 29 who received the YFV17D yellow fever vaccine. The CDR3: CASKSAGGGDTQYF. CDR3 coding DNA: TGTGCCAGCAAGTCAGCGGGGGGTGGGGATACGCAGTATTTT.